This paragraph reports one TCR beta chain. CDR3 length: 15 amino acids. Germline CDR1 SNHLY, CDR2 FYNNEI. V was pared by 7 bases and J by 2 bases, with 16 bases between. The entry originates in a study of blood T cell repertoires in COVID-19. About the study: The United States, Italy and Spain supplied acute and convalescent COVID-19 samples.

In the original analysis: Amplified reference gene primers provided the basis for estimating nucleated cell counts. TCRdb's copy holds only in-frame clones and misses some; the assay was immunoSEQ multiplex PCR. Clone size and the V and J calls come from that table; the DNA yielded D and trimming. This table has 180,000 or so clones, approximately 88% appearing once. This sequence joins TRBV2 and TRBJ2-3; D may be TRBD1 (7 bases). The sequenced sample consisted of peripheral blood. This TCR derives from a woman aged 30 to 39 with acute or convalescent COVID-19. As DNA, the CDR3 is TGTGCCAGCACTTTAGGGGGGACAGTCACAGATACGCAGTATTTT. Translated: CASTLGGTVTDTQYF.